The 12 T cell receptor beta chains presented below share a single source sample, sequenced in a study of T cell responses to AZD1222 COVID-19 vaccine. Clones were read by immunoSEQ multiplex PCR, and TCRdb kept only the in-frame ones, dropping some. Here the sample spans 150,000 to 180,000 clones, about 88% being singletons. Specimen: peripheral blood, collected on day 0 of AZD1222 vaccination. These receptors all come from an adult in good health.

The chain carries TRBV7-9 and TRBJ1-1; D uncertain. Germline CDR1 and CDR2: SEHNR and FQNEAQ (reference sequence). The V end lost 8 bases, the J end lost 7 bases, and 8 bases lay between the germline ends. The CDR3 runs 10 residues. This CDR3 is CASSGGEAFF. The CDR3 DNA is TGTGCCAGCTCTGGAGGTGAAGCTTTCTTT.

CDR3 sequence reads: CASSTTSGGGNEQFF. The CDR3 DNA is TGTGCCAGTAGTACAACTAGCGGGGGTGGCAATGAGCAGTTCTTC. The chain employs TRBV19 and TRBJ2-1, with 11 bases lining up with TRBD2. CDR1 is LNHDA, CDR2 SQIVND, per germline (reference sequence). The V gene end was trimmed by 4 bases and the J gene end by 6 bases; junction bases not matched to a gene: 5. This CDR3 is 15 amino acids long.

The chain joins TRBV9 to TRBJ1-3, with 9 bases matching TRBD1. There are 15 residues in the CDR3. The V and J ends lost 3 bases and 2 bases, in that order; junction bases with no gene match: 3. The V gene's germline CDR1 is SGDLS and CDR2 YYNGEE. The CDR3 spells CASSERTGAGNTIYF. The CDR3 DNA follows: TGTGCCAGCAGCGAACGGACAGGGGCTGGAAACACCATATATTTT.

The chain carries TRBV3-1 (or the pseudogene TRBV3-2) and TRBJ2-7; D unresolved. The V gene's germline CDR1 is LGHDT and CDR2 YNNKEL (reference sequence). The CDR3 spans 13 residues. Trimming removed 4 bases at V and 2 bases at J, with 9 bases between. This chain's CDR3 is CASSPGRTYEQYF. CDR3 in DNA: TGTGCCAGCAGCCCAGGACGGACCTACGAGCAGTACTTC.

This clone was recorded only once. The chain carries TRBV19 and TRBJ1-5, with D uncertain. The V gene lost 3 bases and the J gene lost 0 bases, with 9 bases spanning the gap. CDR3 size: 15 residues. Germline lookup yields CDR1 LNHDA and CDR2 SQIVND (reference sequence). CDR3 nucleotide sequence: TGTGCCAGTAGTATTTCCGGTTATAGCAATCAGCCCCAGCATTTT. Residues: CASSISGYSNQPQHF.

The gene calls are TRBV14 and TRBJ1-5, with D possibly being TRBD1 (6 bases). Trimming stripped 2 bases from V and 0 bases from J, with 11 bases between. The CDR3 is made up of 16 amino acids. CDR1 SGHDN and CDR2 FVKESK come from the germline V gene. CDR3 nucleotides: TGTGCCAGCAGCCAACGACAGGTTTTTAGCAATCAGCCCCAGCATTTT. This translates into CASSQRQVFSNQPQHF.

J is TRBJ1-3 and V is TRBV6-1; D unresolved. This CDR3 region has 13 residues. The ends were cut back, 2 bases at V and 6 bases at J, with 8 bases in the middle. Germline assignment: CDR1 MNHNS and CDR2 SASEGT. In nucleotides, the CDR3 is TGTGCCAGCAGTGAAAATTATGAAAACACCATATATTTT. This gives the protein CASSENYENTIYF.

CDR3 bases: TGTGCCAGTAGCATGACGGGACAGGGACGGAATAGCAATCAGCCCCAGCATTTT. Translation: CASSMTGQGRNSNQPQHF. The rearrangement links TRBV19 to TRBJ1-5; 9 positions match TRBD1. This CDR3 is built from 18 residues. J was trimmed by 0 bases and V by 6 bases; bases with no gene match: 12. Germline loops: CDR1 LNHDA, CDR2 SQIVND (reference sequence).

V usage is TRBV3-1 (or the pseudogene TRBV3-2) and J usage is TRBJ2-1, with 11 nucleotides matching TRBD2. Germline V CDR1 and CDR2: LGHDT, YNNKEL (reference sequence). After removal of 4 bases from V and 4 bases from J, the junction contained 21 bases not matched to a gene. The CDR3 is made up of 21 amino acids. The CDR3 bases are TGTGCCAGCAGCCCCTTCAAACCTCACCCCTTTAGCGGGGGGGGTTACAATGAGCAGTTCTTC. As protein: CASSPFKPHPFSGGGYNEQFF.

The chain couples TRBV6-2 or TRBV6-3 to TRBJ2-7; possibly TRBD2 for D (6 bases). The CDR3 extends over 12 amino acids. Germline CDR1 and CDR2: MNHEY and SVGEGT. V was trimmed by 5 bases and J by 3 bases, leaving 8 bases between them. The CDR3 DNA is TGTGCCAGCAGTGGGAGGAGCTACGAGCAGTACTTC. It codes for CASSGRSYEQYF.

This chain connects TRBV19 to TRBJ2-5; TRBD2 agrees at 7 bases. The V segment lost 4 bases and the J segment 7 bases; nucleotides outside the gene matches: 21. CDR3 length: 18 residues. From germline, CDR1 is LNHDA and CDR2 SQIVND (reference sequence). CDR3 nucleotides: TGTGCCAGTAGTAGAGGGACCTCGGCTAGCGGTTTACTGATGACCCAGTACTTC. As protein: CASSRGTSASGLLMTQYF.

For the CDR3, the DNA is TGTGCTAGTGGTCCCCACAACAGGGGTTTTCAGTTACCGTACTCCTACGAGCAGTACTTC. Its protein is CASGPHNRGFQLPYSYEQYF. The chain uses TRBV12-5 and TRBJ2-7; 7 bases are a match to TRBD1. The V gene end was trimmed by 5 bases and the J gene end by 0 bases; junction bases not matched to a gene: 22. Germline lookup yields CDR1 LGHNT and CDR2 FRNRAP. The CDR3 runs 20 residues.